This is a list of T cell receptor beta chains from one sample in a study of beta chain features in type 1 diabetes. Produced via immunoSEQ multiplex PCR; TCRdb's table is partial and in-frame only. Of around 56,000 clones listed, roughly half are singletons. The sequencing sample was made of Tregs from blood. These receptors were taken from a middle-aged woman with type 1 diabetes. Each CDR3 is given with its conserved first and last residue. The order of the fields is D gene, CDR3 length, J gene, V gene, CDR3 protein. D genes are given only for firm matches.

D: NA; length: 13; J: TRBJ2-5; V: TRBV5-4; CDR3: CASSLRESETQYF
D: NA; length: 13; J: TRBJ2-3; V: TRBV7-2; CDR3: CASSLVRSDTQYF
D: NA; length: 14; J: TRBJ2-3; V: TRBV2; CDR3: CASSGGLSTDTQYF
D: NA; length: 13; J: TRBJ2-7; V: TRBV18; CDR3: CASSPGDSRQQYF
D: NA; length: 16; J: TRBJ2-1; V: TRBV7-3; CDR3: CASSSGPFFSYNEQFF
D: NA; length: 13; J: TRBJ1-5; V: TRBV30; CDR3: CAWSYSRLQPQHF
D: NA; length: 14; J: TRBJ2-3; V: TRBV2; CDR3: CASSEGGDTDTQYF
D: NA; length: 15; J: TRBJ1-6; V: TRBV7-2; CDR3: CASSLQRGGNSPLHF
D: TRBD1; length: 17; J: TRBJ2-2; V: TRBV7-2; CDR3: CASSPLPGQGDTGELFF
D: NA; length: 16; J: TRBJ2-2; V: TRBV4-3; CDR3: CASSRDEVARTGELFF
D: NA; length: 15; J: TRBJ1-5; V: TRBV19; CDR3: CASSIGRGSNQPQHF
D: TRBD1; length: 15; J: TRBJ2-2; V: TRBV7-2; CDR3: CASSWRGTGSGELFF
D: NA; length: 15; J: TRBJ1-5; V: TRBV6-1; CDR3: CATLLRDLSNQPQHF
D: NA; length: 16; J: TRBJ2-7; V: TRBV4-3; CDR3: CASSQATGEFLYEQYF
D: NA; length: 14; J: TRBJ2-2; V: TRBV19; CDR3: CASSITANTGELFF
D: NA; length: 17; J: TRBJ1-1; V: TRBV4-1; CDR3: CASSQVGRQIMNTEAFF
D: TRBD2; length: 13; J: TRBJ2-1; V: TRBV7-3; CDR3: CASSPRLAGEQFF
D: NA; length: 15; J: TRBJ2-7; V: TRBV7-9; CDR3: CASSQGGASAYEQYF
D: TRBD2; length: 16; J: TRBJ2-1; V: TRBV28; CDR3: CASRTNLAGFFNEQFF
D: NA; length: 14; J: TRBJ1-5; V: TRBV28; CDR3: CASSFPQGRQPQHF
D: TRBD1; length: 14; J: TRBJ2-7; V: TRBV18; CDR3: CASSPGGTGNEQYF
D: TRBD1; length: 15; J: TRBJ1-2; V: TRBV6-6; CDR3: CASRPPGTGAGGYTF
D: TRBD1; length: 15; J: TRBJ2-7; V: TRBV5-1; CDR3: CASSLMGQGGNEQYF
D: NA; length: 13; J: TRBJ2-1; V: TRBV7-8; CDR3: CASSLGGDREQFF
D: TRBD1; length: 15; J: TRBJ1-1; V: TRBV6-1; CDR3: CASSRLGQEDTEAFF
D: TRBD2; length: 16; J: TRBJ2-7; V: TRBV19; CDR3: CASSMVWTSVTYEQYF
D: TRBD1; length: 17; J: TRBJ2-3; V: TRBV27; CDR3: CASSFLSRGRGTDTQYF
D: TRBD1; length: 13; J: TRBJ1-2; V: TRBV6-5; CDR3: CASTGTGGSGYTF
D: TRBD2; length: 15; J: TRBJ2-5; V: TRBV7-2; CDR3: CASSFDSGSGETQYF
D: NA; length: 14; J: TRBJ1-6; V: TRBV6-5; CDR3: CASSPVQGRSPLHF
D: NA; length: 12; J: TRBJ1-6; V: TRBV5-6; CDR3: CASSLEFAALHF
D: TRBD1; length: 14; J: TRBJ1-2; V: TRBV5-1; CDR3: CASSLEGQGHGYTF
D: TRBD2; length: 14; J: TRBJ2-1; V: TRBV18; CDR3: CASSPPGGPIEQFF
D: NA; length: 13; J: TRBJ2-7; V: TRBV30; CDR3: CAWDGGRGYEQYF
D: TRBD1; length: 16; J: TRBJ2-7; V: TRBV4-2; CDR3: CASSQEYGTGAYEQYF
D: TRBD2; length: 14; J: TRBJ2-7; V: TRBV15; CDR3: CATSRREGLHEQYF
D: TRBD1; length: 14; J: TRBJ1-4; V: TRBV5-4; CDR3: CASGSPGQGEKLFF
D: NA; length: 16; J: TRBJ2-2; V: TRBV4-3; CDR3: CASSPQGFGNTGELFF
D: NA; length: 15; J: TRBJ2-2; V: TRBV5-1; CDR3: CASSSGQTSTGELFF
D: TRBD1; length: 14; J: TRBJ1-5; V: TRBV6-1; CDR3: CASRGRGRGQPQHF
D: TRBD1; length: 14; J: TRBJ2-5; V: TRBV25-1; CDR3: CASSPGTGVETQYF
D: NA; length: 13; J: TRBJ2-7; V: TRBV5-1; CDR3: CASSRDFAYEQYF
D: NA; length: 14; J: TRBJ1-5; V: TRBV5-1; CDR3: CASSLGGVGQPQHF